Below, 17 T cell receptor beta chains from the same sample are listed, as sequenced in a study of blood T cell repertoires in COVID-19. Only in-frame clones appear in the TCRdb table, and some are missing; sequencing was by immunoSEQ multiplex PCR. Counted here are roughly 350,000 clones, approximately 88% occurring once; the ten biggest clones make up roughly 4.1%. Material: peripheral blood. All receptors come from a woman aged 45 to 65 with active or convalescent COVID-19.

The CDR3 DNA is TGTGCCAGCTCACCACCCGAGAGCTCTGGAAACACCATATATTTT. It specifies CASSPPESSGNTIYF. The rearrangement joins TRBV18 to TRBJ1-3; D ambiguous. The V end was cut by 0 bases, the J end by 0 bases, with 6 bases between. Looked up from germline, CDR1 is KGHSH and CDR2 is LQKENI. The CDR3 runs 15 residues. The full variable domain, its missing parts supplied by reference TRBV18 and TRBJ1-3, is NAGVMQNPRHLVRRRGQEARLRCSPMKGHSHVYWYRQLPEEGLKFMVYLQKENIIDESGMPKERFSAEFPKEGPSILRIQQVVRGDSAAYFCASSPPESSGNTIYFGEGSWLTVV.

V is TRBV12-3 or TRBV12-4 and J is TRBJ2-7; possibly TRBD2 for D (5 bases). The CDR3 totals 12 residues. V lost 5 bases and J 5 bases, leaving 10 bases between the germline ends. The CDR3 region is CASSPSGHEQYF. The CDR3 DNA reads TGTGCCAGCAGTCCCAGCGGCCACGAGCAGTACTTC.

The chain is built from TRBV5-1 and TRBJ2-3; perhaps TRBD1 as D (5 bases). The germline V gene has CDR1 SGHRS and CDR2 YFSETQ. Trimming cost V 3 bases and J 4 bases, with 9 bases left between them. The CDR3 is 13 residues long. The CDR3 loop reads CASSYQGPDTQYF. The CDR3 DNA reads TGCGCCAGCAGCTACCAGGGCCCAGATACGCAGTATTTT.

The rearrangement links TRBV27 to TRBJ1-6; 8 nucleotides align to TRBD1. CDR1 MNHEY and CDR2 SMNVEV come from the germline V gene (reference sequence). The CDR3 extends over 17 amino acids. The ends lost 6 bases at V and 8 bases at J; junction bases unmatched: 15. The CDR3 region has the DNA TGTGCCAGCAGCTATGGACAGGGACCTTCCACACATTCACCCCTCCACTTT. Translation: CASSYGQGPSTHSPLHF.

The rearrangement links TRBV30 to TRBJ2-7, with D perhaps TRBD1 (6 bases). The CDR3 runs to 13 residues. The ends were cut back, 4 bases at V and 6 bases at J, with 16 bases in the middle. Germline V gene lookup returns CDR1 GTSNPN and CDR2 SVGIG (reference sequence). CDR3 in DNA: TGTGCCTGGATTGGCCAGGGGTTTAGCGAGCAGTACTTC. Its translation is CAWIGQGFSEQYF.

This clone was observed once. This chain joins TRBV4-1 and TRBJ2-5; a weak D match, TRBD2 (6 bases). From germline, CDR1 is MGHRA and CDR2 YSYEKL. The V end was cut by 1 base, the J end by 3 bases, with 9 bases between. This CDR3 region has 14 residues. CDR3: CASSQGLVEETQYF. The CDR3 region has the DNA TGCGCCAGCAGCCAAGGACTAGTGGAAGAGACCCAGTACTTC.

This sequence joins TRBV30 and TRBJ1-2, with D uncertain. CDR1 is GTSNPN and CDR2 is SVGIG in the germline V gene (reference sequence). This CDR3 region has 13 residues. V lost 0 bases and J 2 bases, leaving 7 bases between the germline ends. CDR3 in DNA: TGTGCCTGGAGTGTACCCAGGAACTATGGCTACACCTTC. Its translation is CAWSVPRNYGYTF.

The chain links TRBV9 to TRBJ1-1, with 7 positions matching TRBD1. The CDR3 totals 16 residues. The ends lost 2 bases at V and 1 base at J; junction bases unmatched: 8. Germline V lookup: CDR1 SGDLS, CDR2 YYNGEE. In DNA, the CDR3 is TGTGCCAGCAGCGTCGCCGGGACAGCCACGAACACTGAAGCTTTCTTT. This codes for CASSVAGTATNTEAFF.

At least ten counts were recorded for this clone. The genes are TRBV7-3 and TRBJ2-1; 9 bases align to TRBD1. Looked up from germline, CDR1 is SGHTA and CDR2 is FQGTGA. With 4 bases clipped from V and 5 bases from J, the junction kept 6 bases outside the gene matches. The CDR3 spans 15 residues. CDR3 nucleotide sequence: TGTGCCAGCAGCTCGGGACAGGGCCGCCACAATGAGCAGTTCTTC. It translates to CASSSGQGRHNEQFF. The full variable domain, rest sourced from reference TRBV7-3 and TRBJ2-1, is GAGVSQTPSNKVTEKGKYVELRCDPISGHTALYWYRQSLGQGPEFLIYFQGTGAADDSGLPNDRFFAVRPEGSVSTLKIQRTERGDSAVYLCASSSGQGRHNEQFFGPGTRLTVL.

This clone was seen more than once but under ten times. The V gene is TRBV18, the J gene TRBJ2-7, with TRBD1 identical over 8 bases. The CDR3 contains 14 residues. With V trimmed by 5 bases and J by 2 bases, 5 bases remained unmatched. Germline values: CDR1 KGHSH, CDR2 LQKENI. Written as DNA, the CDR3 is TGTGCCAGCTCATACGGACAGGGAACCTACGAGCAGTACTTC. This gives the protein CASSYGQGTYEQYF.

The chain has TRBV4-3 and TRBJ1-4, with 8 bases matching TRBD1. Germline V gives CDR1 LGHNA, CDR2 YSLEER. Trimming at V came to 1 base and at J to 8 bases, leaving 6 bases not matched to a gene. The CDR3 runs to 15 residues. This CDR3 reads CASSQVTGGGEKLFF. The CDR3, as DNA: TGCGCCAGCAGCCAAGTTACAGGGGGTGGCGAAAAACTGTTTTTT.

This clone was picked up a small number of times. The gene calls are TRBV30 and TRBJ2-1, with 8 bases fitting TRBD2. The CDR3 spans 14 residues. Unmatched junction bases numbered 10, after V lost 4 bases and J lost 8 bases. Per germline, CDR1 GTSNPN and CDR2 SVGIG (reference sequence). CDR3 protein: CAWKGSGRLYEQFF. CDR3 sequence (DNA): TGTGCCTGGAAGGGGAGCGGGAGATTGTATGAGCAGTTCTTC.

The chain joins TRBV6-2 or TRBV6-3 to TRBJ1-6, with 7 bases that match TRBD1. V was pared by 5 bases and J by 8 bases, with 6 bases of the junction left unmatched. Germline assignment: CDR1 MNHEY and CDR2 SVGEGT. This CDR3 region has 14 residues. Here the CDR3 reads CASSRKGAYSPLHF. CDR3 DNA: TGTGCCAGCAGTCGGAAGGGGGCATATTCACCCCTCCACTTT.

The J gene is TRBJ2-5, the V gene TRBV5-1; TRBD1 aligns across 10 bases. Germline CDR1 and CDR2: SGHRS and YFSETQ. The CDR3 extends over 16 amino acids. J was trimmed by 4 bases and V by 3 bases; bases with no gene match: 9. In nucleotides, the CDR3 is TGCGCCAGCAGCTCAGGTGCGGGACAGGGGCGAGAGACCCAGTACTTC. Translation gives CASSSGAGQGRETQYF.

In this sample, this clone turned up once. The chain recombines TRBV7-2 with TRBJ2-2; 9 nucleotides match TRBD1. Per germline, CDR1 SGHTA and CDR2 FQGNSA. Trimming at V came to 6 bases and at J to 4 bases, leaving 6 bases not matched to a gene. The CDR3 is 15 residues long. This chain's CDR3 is CASSGQGLGTGELFF. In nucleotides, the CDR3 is TGTGCCAGCAGTGGACAGGGGCTCGGCACCGGGGAGCTGTTTTTT. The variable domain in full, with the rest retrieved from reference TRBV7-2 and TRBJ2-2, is GAGVSQSPSNKVTEKGKDVELRCDPISGHTALYWYRQSLGQGLEFLIYFQGNSAPDKSGLPSDRFSAERTGGSVSTLTIQRTQQEDSAVYLCASSGQGLGTGELFFGEGSRLTVL.

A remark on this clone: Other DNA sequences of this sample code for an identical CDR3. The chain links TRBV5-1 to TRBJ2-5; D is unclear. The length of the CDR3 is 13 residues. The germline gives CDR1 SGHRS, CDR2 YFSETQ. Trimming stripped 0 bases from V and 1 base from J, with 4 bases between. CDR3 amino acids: CASSLDSQETQYF. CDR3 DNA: TGCGCCAGCAGCTTGGACAGCCAAGAGACCCAGTACTTC.

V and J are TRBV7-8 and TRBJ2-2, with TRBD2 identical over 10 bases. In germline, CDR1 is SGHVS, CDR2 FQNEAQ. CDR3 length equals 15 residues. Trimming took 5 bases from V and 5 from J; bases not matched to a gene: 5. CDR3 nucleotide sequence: TGTGCCAGCAGCGTTAGCGGGGGGTTGACCGGGGAGCTGTTTTTT. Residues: CASSVSGGLTGELFF.